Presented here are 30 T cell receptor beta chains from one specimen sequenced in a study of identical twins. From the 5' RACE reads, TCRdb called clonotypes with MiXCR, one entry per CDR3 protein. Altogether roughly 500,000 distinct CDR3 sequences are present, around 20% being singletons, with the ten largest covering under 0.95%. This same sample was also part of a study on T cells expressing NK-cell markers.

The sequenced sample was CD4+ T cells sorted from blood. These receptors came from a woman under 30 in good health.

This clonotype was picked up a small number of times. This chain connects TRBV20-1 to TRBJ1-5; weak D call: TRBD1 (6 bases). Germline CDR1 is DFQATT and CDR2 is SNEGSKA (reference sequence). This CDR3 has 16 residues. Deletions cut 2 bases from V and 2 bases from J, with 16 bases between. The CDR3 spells CSARSGGGVGNQPQHF. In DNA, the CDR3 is TGCAGTGCTAGATCCGGAGGGGGGGTCGGCAATCAGCCCCAGCATTTT.

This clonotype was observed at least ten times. The CDR3 sequence is CASSWGAASNTEAFF. The CDR3 DNA sequence: TGCGCCAGCAGCTGGGGTGCGGCTTCGAACACTGAAGCTTTCTTT. V and J are TRBV5-1 and TRBJ1-1; D is unclear. Germline-derived CDR1 and CDR2 are SGHRS and YFSETQ. Trimming cost V 3 bases and J 1 base, with 13 bases left between them. The CDR3 spans 15 residues. Using reference TRBV5-1 and TRBJ1-1 for the parts outside the CDR3, the full variable domain is KAGVTQTPRYLIKTRGQQVTLSCSPISGHRSVSWYQQTPGQGLQFLFEYFSETQRNKGNFPGRFSGRQFSNSRSEMNVSTLELGDSALYLCASSWGAASNTEAFFGQGTRLTVV.

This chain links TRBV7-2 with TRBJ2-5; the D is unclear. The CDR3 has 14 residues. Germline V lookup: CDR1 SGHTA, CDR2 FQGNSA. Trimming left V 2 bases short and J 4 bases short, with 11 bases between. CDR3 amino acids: CASSLTGPRETQYF. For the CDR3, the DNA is TGTGCCAGCAGCTTAACGGGTCCGCGAGAGACCCAGTACTTC.

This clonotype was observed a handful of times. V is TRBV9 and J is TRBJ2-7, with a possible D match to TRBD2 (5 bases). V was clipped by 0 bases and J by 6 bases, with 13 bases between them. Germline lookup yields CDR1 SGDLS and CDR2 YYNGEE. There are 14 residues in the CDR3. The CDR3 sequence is CASSVESGGLEQYF. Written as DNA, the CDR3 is TGTGCCAGCAGCGTAGAGTCCGGCGGGCTCGAGCAGTACTTC.

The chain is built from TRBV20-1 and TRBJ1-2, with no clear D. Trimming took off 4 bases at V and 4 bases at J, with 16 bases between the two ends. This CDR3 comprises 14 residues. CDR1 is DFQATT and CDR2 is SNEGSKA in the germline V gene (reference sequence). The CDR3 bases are TGCAGTGCTAACCTCCCAACCGACATCTATGGCTACACCTTC. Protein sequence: CSANLPTDIYGYTF.

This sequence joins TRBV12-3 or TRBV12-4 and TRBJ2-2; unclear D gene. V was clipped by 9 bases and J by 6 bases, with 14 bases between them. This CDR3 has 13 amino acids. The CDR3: CASRIIRSGELFF. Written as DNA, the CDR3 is TGTGCCAGTAGGATTATAAGGTCCGGGGAGCTGTTTTTT.

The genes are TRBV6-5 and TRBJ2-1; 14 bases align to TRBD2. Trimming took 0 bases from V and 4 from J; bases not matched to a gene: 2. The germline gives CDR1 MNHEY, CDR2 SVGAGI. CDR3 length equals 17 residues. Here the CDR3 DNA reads TGTGCCAGCAGTTACTCGAGACTAGCGGGAGGGTACAATGAGCAGTTCTTC. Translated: CASSYSRLAGGYNEQFF.

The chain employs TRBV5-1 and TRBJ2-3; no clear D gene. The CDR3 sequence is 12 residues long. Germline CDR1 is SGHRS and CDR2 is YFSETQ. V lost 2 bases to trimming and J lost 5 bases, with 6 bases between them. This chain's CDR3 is CASSFQQDTQYF. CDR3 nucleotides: TGCGCCAGCAGCTTCCAGCAAGATACGCAGTATTTT. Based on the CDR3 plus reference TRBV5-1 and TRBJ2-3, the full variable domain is KAGVTQTPRYLIKTRGQQVTLSCSPISGHRSVSWYQQTPGQGLQFLFEYFSETQRNKGNFPGRFSGRQFSNSRSEMNVSTLELGDSALYLCASSFQQDTQYFGPGTRLTVL.

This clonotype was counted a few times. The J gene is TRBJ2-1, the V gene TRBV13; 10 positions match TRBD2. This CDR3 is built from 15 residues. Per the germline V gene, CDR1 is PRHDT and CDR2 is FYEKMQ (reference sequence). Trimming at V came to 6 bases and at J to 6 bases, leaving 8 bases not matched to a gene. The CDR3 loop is CASSSSGRAPNEQFF. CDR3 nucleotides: TGTGCCAGCAGTTCGAGCGGGAGGGCCCCCAATGAGCAGTTCTTC.

This CDR3 reads CASSSSGERPYNEQFF. The CDR3 DNA reads TGTGCCAGCAGCTCGAGCGGGGAGAGACCCTACAATGAGCAGTTCTTC. This chain links TRBV7-6 with TRBJ2-1; 7 bases agree with TRBD2. V was clipped by 4 bases and J by 2 bases; unmatched bases: 8. The CDR3 covers 16 residues. Germline V gene sequence: CDR1 SGHVS, CDR2 FNYEAQ.

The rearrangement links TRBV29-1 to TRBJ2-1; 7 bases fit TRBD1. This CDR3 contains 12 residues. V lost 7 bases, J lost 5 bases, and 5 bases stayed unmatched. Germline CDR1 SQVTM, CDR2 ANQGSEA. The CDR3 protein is CSGNRGHNEQFF. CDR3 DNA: TGCAGCGGAAACAGGGGCCACAATGAGCAGTTCTTC.

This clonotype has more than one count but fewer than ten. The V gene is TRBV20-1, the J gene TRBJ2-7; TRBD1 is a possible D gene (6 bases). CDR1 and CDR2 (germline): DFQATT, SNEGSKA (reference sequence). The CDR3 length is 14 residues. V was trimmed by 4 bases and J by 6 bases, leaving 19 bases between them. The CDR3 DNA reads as TGCAGTGCTATCCTGCGGCAGGGGTCGGGCGAGCAGTACTTC. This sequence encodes CSAILRQGSGEQYF.

This CDR3 is CASSYRGPHNEQFF. CDR3 sequence (DNA): TGTGCCAGCAGTTACAGGGGGCCACACAATGAGCAGTTCTTC. This chain uses TRBV6-2 or TRBV6-3 with TRBJ2-1, with TRBD1 identical over 7 bases. The germline gives CDR1 MNHEY, CDR2 SVGEGT. This CDR3 has 14 amino acids. With V trimmed by 2 bases and J by 5 bases, 3 bases remained unmatched.

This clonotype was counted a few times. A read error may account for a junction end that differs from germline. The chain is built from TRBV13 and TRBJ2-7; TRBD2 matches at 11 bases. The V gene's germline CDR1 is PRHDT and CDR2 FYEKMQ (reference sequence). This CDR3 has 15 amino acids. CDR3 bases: TGTGCCAGCAGCATACTCTCTAGCGGGGGGCCCCACCGGGTGTTC. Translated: CASSILSSGGPHRVF.

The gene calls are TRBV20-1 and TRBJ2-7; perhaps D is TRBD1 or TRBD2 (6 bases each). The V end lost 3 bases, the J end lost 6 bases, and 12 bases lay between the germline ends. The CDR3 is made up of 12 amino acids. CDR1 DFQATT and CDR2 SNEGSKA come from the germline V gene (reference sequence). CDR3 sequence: CSASPGAAEQYF. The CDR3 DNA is TGCAGTGCTAGTCCGGGGGCAGCCGAGCAGTACTTC.

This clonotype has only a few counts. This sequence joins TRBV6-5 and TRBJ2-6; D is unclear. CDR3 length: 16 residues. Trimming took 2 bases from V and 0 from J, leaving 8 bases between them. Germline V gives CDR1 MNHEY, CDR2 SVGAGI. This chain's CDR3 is CASSYRLISGANVLTF. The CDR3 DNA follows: TGTGCCAGCAGTTACAGGTTAATCTCTGGGGCCAACGTCCTGACTTTC.

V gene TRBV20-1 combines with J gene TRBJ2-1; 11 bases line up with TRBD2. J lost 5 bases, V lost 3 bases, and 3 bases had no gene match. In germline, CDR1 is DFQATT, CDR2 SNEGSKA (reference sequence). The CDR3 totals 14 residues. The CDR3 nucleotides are TGCAGTGCTAGTTTGACTAGCGGGAACAATGAGCAGTTCTTC. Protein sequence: CSASLTSGNNEQFF.

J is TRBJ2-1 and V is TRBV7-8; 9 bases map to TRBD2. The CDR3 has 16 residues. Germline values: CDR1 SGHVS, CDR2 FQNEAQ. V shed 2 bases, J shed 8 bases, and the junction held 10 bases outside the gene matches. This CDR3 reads CASSLMVLAGGHEQFF. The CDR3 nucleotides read TGTGCCAGCAGCTTAATGGTACTAGCGGGCGGACATGAGCAGTTCTTC.

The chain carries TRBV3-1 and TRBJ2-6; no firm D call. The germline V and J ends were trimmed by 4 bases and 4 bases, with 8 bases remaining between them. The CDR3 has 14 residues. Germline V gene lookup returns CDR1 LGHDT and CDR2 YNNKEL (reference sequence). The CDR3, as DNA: TGTGCCAGCAGCCCCCCAGCCGGGGCCAACGTCCTGACTTTC. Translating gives CASSPPAGANVLTF.

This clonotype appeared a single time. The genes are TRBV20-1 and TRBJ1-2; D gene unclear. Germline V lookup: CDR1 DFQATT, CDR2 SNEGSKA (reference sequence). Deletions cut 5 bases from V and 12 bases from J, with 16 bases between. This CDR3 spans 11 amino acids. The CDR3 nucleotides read TGCAGTGCTTCCTCCAGCAAGGGCCACACCTTC. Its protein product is CSASSSKGHTF.

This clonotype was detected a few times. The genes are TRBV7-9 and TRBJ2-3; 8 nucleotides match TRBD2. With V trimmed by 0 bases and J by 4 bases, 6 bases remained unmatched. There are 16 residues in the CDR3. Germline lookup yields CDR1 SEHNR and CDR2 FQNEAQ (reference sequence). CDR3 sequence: CASSLAFGREADTQYF. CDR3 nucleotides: TGTGCCAGCAGCTTAGCTTTCGGGCGGGAGGCAGATACGCAGTATTTT.

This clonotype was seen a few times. For the CDR3, the DNA is TGCAGTGGGGAGAGAAGTGGTGGCTACACCTTC. It is translated as CSGERSGGYTF. J is TRBJ1-2 and V is TRBV20-1; D ambiguous. Germline loops: CDR1 DFQATT, CDR2 SNEGSKA (reference sequence). The CDR3 length is 11 residues. The V gene lost 7 bases and the J gene lost 7 bases, with 13 bases spanning the gap.

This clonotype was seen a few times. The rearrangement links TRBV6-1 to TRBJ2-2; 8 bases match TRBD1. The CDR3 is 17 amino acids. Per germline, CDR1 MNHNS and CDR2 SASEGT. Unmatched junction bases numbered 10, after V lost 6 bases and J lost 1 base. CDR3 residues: CASRMDRVRVNTGELFF. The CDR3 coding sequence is TGTGCCAGCAGGATGGACAGGGTTCGTGTGAACACCGGGGAGCTGTTTTTT.

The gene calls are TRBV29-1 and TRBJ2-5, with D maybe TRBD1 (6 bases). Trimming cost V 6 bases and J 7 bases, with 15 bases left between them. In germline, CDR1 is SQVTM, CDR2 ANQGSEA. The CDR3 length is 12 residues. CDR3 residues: CSVGRTEVTQYF. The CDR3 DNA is TGCAGCGTGGGACGGACAGAGGTGACCCAGTACTTC.

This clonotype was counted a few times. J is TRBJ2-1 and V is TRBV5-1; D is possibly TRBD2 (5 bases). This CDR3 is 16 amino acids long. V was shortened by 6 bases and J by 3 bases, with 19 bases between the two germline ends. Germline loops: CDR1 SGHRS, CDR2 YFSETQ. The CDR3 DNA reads TGCGCCAGCACCAGTCTGTCCGGAGCGGTCTACAATGAGCAGTTCTTC. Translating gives CASTSLSGAVYNEQFF.

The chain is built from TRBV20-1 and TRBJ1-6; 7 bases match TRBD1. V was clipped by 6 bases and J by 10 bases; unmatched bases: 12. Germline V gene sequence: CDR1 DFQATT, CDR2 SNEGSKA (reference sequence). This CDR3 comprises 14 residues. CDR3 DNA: TGCAGTGCAAGAACAGGGGAGTCACGGTCACCCCTCCACTTT. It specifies CSARTGESRSPLHF.

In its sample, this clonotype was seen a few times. CDR3 amino acids: CATDRQVSNQPQHF. The DNA for the CDR3 is TGTGCCACGGATCGACAGGTCAGCAATCAGCCCCAGCATTTT. The chain couples TRBV5-8 to TRBJ1-5, with a tentative D call TRBD1 (6 bases). The CDR3 is 14 residues long. V shed 9 bases and J shed 1 base, with 14 bases lying between them. Germline CDR1 and CDR2: SGHTS and YDEGEE.

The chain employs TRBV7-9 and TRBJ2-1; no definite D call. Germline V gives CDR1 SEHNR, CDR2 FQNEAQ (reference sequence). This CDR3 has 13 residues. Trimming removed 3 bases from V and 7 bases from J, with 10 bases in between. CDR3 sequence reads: CASSFATGNEQFF. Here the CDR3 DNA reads TGTGCCAGCAGCTTTGCGACTGGGAATGAGCAGTTCTTC.

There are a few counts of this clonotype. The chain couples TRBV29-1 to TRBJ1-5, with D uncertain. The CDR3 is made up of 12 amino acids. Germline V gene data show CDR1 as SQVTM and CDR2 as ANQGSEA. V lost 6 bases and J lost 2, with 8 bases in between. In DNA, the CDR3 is TGCAGCGTGGCGGCGGGCAATCAGCCCCAGCATTTT. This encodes CSVAAGNQPQHF.

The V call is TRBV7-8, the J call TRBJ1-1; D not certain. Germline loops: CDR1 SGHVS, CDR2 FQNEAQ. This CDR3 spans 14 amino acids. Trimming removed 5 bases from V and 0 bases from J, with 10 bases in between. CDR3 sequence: CASSVRILNTEAFF. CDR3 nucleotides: TGTGCCAGCAGCGTAAGGATTTTGAACACTGAAGCTTTCTTT.